The 23 T cell receptor beta chains listed next were all sequenced from one sample in a study of a mutant IDH1 vaccine in newly diagnosed glioma. The time point denotes: week 23, last vaccination. The vaccine gave 300 ug of a 20-mer mutant IDH1 peptide subcutaneously per dose. No antigens are known for them. Using immunoSEQ multiplex PCR, the repertoire was profiled, and TCRdb retains in-frame clones only, with some absent. This sample has roughly 51,000 clones, with around 80% found just once. Source: PBMCs, taken from a glioma patient whose treatment included an IDH1 peptide vaccine. All receptors derive from a woman in her thirties or forties with glioma. Some clones in this sample may be carry-over from other donors' samples.

This rearrangement joins TRBV7-2 to TRBJ1-4; D uncertain. The CDR3 is 12 residues long. V lost 5 bases, J lost 8 bases, and 9 bases lay in between. CDR1 and CDR2 (germline): SGHTA, FQGNSA. This CDR3 reads CASSLPGEKLFF. The CDR3 DNA reads TGTGCCAGCAGCCTCCCTGGCGAAAAACTGTTTTTT.

The chain uses TRBV6-5 and TRBJ2-7, with D possibly being TRBD1 (6 bases). CDR3 length: 15 residues. Looked up from germline, CDR1 is MNHEY and CDR2 is SVGAGI. Trimming pared 8 bases from V and 2 bases from J, leaving 19 bases between. The CDR3 spells CASSLPGHPPYEQYF. The CDR3 nucleotides are TGTGCCAGCTCGTTGCCGGGACATCCCCCCTACGAGCAGTACTTC.

V and J are TRBV30 and TRBJ2-5, with D maybe TRBD2 (5 bases). Trimming shortened V by 7 bases and J by 2 bases, and 11 bases separated the two germline ends. Germline CDR1 and CDR2: GTSNPN and SVGIG (reference sequence). The CDR3 length is 12 residues. The CDR3 protein is CAFHREQETQYF. The CDR3 coding sequence is TGTGCCTTCCATAGGGAGCAAGAGACCCAGTACTTC.

The rearrangement links TRBV6-1 to TRBJ2-7; a weak D match, TRBD2 (5 bases). Per the germline V gene, CDR1 is MNHNS and CDR2 is SASEGT. V was shortened by 2 bases and J by 5 bases, with 16 bases between the two germline ends. The length of the CDR3 is 15 residues. This CDR3 is CASSESGGTYNEQYF. The CDR3 DNA is TGTGCCAGCAGTGAATCTGGAGGTACCTACAACGAGCAGTACTTC.

This CDR3 is CASSSGTGVLDTEAFF. The CDR3 region has the DNA TGCGCCAGCAGCTCTGGGACAGGGGTATTGGACACTGAAGCTTTCTTT. V gene TRBV5-1 combines with J gene TRBJ1-1; TRBD1 matches 10 bases. This CDR3 spans 16 amino acids. With V trimmed by 3 bases and J by 3 bases, 8 bases remained unmatched. Germline V gene sequence: CDR1 SGHRS, CDR2 YFSETQ.

The rearrangement uses TRBV27 and TRBJ2-7, with 9 bases lining up with TRBD2. V was clipped by 6 bases and J by 3 bases; unmatched bases: 6. The CDR3 sequence is 14 residues long. Germline CDR1 MNHEY, CDR2 SMNVEV (reference sequence). As DNA, the CDR3 is TGTGCCAGCAGGTGGACTAGCGCTGACTACGAGCAGTACTTC. Translating it yields CASRWTSADYEQYF.

V gene TRBV7-2 combines with J gene TRBJ2-7, with 10 bases lining up with TRBD1. The CDR3 extends over 15 amino acids. V lost 5 bases, J lost 6 bases, and 10 bases stayed unmatched. Germline CDR1 and CDR2: SGHTA and FQGNSA. This chain's CDR3 is CASSTRDRGGFEQYF. Here the CDR3 DNA reads TGTGCCAGCAGCACGCGGGACAGGGGTGGATTCGAGCAGTACTTC.

The chain recombines TRBV5-1 with TRBJ2-6; D possibly matches TRBD1 or TRBD2 (6 bases each). CDR3 length: 14 amino acids. Germline CDR1 is SGHRS and CDR2 is YFSETQ. V shed 5 bases and J shed 4 bases, with 10 bases lying between them. The CDR3 loop reads CASRGGYGANVLTF. The DNA for the CDR3 is TGCGCCAGCAGGGGGGGCTACGGGGCCAACGTCCTGACTTTC.

The table lists this clone with a few counts. The CDR3: CASSPPGGGPTDTQYF. The CDR3 nucleotides read TGTGCCAGCAGCCCCCCCGGAGGGGGTCCCACAGATACGCAGTATTTT. V and J are TRBV7-9 and TRBJ2-3; D is tentatively TRBD1 or TRBD2 (6 bases each). Trimming shortened V by 5 bases and J by 2 bases, and 17 bases separated the two germline ends. The CDR3 covers 16 residues. Germline CDR1 SEHNR, CDR2 FQNEAQ (reference sequence).

This rearrangement joins TRBV12-5 to TRBJ2-5, with D perhaps matching TRBD1 or TRBD2 (6 bases each). This CDR3 has 14 residues. Per the germline V gene, CDR1 is LGHNT and CDR2 is FRNRAP. V lost 0 bases to trimming and J lost 5 bases, with 10 bases between them. This CDR3 reads CASGLVSGAETQYF. For the CDR3, the DNA is TGTGCTAGTGGTTTGGTATCGGGGGCCGAGACCCAGTACTTC.

This chain uses TRBV5-4 with TRBJ1-1; D ambiguous. CDR3 length: 14 amino acids. V dropped 3 bases and J dropped 0 bases, with 9 bases sitting between them. Germline lookup yields CDR1 SGHNT and CDR2 YYREEE (reference sequence). DNA for the CDR3: TGTGCCAGCAGCTCCGAGGTTATGAACACTGAAGCTTTCTTT. Its protein product is CASSSEVMNTEAFF.

The chain joins TRBV25-1 to TRBJ1-1; the D gene is possibly TRBD1 (6 bases). V lost 1 base, J lost 7 bases, and 13 bases lay in between. The CDR3 extends over 14 amino acids. The germline V gene encodes CDR1 MGHDK and CDR2 SYGVNS. Written as DNA, the CDR3 is TGTGCCAGCAGTGAATGGGGGGGGGCTGTTGAAGCTTTCTTT. This sequence encodes CASSEWGGAVEAFF.

This chain connects TRBV11-1 to TRBJ1-2; D is ambiguous. Per germline, CDR1 SGHAT and CDR2 FQDESV (reference sequence). This CDR3 is 13 amino acids long. Trimming took 4 bases from V and 4 from J, leaving 10 bases between them. CDR3 nucleotides: TGTGCCAGCAGCTCTCGAGCGGTCTATGGCTACACCTTC. Its translation: CASSSRAVYGYTF.

The rearrangement joins TRBV2 to TRBJ1-2; the match to TRBD1 covers 8 bases. Germline V gene lookup returns CDR1 SNHLY and CDR2 FYNNEI. V gave up 7 bases and J gave up 3 bases; unmatched junction bases: 7. The CDR3 contains 14 residues. Here the CDR3 reads CASTQGQGDYGYTF. In DNA form, the CDR3 reads TGTGCCAGCACCCAAGGACAGGGAGACTATGGCTACACCTTC.

The DNA for the CDR3 is TGTGCCAGCAGCGTCGCCAGGGCTAGTGAAGCTTTCTTT. Encoded protein: CASSVARASEAFF. The V gene is TRBV7-2, the J gene TRBJ1-1, with D perhaps matching TRBD1 (5 bases). Germline CDR1 reads SGHTA; CDR2 reads FQGNSA. With 5 bases removed from V and 7 bases from J, the gap between germline ends came to 14 bases. This CDR3 contains 13 residues.

This clone was seen just once. This chain links TRBV2 with TRBJ1-5, with D maybe TRBD1 (5 bases). The CDR3 is 15 residues long. Germline CDR1 and CDR2: SNHLY and FYNNEI. Trimming cost V 2 bases and J 6 bases, with 14 bases left between them. The CDR3 DNA reads as TGTGCCAGCAGTGAACTTGACAGTGGGTTTCAGCCCCAGCATTTT. This codes for CASSELDSGFQPQHF. The full variable domain, with the rest looked up from reference TRBV2 and TRBJ1-5, is EPEVTQTPSHQVTQMGQEVILRCVPISNHLYFYWYRQILGQKVEFLVSFYNNEISEKSEIFDDQFSVERPDGSNFTLKIRSTKLEDSAMYFCASSELDSGFQPQHFGDGTRLSIL.

This chain joins TRBV6-5 and TRBJ2-1; 7 bases line up with TRBD2. This CDR3 comprises 15 residues. J lost 7 bases, V lost 4 bases, and 10 bases had no gene match. The germline V gene has CDR1 MNHEY and CDR2 SVGAGI. CDR3 DNA sequence: TGTGCCAGCAGTTCCCCCGGGACTATGAGGAATGAGCAGTTCTTC. This gives the protein CASSSPGTMRNEQFF.

The rearrangement joins TRBV7-2 to TRBJ2-3; 12 bases match TRBD1. The germline V gene has CDR1 SGHTA and CDR2 FQGNSA. The V and J ends lost 5 bases and 4 bases, in that order; junction bases with no gene match: 10. The CDR3 has 17 amino acids. The CDR3 loop is CASSPRGQGARADTQYF. CDR3 sequence (DNA): TGTGCCAGCAGCCCCCGGGGACAGGGGGCTCGAGCAGATACGCAGTATTTT. The full variable domain, rest sourced from reference TRBV7-2 and TRBJ2-3, is GAGVSQSPSNKVTEKGKDVELRCDPISGHTALYWYRQSLGQGLEFLIYFQGNSAPDKSGLPSDRFSAERTGGSVSTLTIQRTQQEDSAVYLCASSPRGQGARADTQYFGPGTRLTVL.

The gene calls are TRBV7-2 and TRBJ1-2; unclear D gene. Germline V lookup: CDR1 SGHTA, CDR2 FQGNSA. There are 12 residues in the CDR3. The CDR3 nucleotides are TGTGCAAAAAGGGAGGAGGGCTATGGCTACACCTTC. Amino acids: CAKREEGYGYTF.

The gene calls are TRBV27 and TRBJ2-7; possible D gene TRBD1, 6 bases. Germline V gene sequence: CDR1 MNHEY, CDR2 SMNVEV (reference sequence). The CDR3 extends over 16 amino acids. Trimming removed 5 bases from V and 0 bases from J, with 17 bases in between. CDR3 in amino acids: CASSTSQYRDSYEQYF. CDR3 bases: TGTGCCAGCAGTACCTCACAATACAGGGACTCCTACGAGCAGTACTTC.

The chain has TRBV30 and TRBJ2-1; 7 nucleotides align to TRBD2. The germline gives CDR1 GTSNPN, CDR2 SVGIG (reference sequence). The length of the CDR3 is 15 residues. Trimming took 4 bases from V and 1 from J; bases not matched to a gene: 7. The CDR3 sequence: CAWNGGTISYNEQFF. CDR3 nucleotides: TGTGCCTGGAATGGGGGGACTATTTCCTACAATGAGCAGTTCTTC.

The rearrangement joins TRBV30 to TRBJ1-5; D ambiguous. Between the trimmed V and J ends, which lost 3 bases and 2 bases, there was a span of 8 bases. The V gene's germline CDR1 is GTSNPN and CDR2 SVGIG (reference sequence). There are 13 residues in the CDR3. As DNA, the CDR3 is TGTGCCTGGAGCGGAAGGGGCAATCAGCCCCAGCATTTT. Protein: CAWSGRGNQPQHF.

The V and J genes are TRBV7-9 and TRBJ2-3; TRBD1 might be the D (6 bases). The CDR3 is made up of 15 amino acids. Deletions cut 5 bases from V and 0 bases from J, with 12 bases between. The germline gives CDR1 SEHNR, CDR2 FQNEAQ (reference sequence). CDR3 sequence: CASSPDRPSTDTQYF. The CDR3 DNA sequence: TGTGCCAGCAGCCCAGACAGGCCAAGCACAGATACGCAGTATTTT.